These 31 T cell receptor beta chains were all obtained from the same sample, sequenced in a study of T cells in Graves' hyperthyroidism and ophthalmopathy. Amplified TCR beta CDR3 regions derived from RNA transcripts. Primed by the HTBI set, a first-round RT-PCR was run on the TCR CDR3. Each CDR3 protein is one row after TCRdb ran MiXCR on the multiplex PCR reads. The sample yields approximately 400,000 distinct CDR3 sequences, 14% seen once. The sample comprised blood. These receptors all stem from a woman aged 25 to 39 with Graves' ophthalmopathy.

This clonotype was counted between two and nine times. CDR3 amino acids: CARLDRGNYGYTF. CDR3 nucleotide sequence: TGTGCCAGACTGGACAGGGGAAACTATGGCTACACCTTC. The chain has TRBV19 and TRBJ1-2, with 9 bases matching TRBD1. The V gene end was trimmed by 9 bases and the J gene end by 2 bases; junction bases not matched to a gene: 4. The CDR3 contains 13 residues. Germline-derived CDR1 and CDR2 are LNHDA and SQIVND (reference sequence). Looking up the rest from reference TRBV19 and TRBJ1-2 gives the full variable domain: DGGITQSPKYLFRKEGQNVTLSCEQNLNHDAMYWYRQDPGQGLRLIYYSQIVNDFQKGDIAEGYSVSREKKESFPLTVTSAQKNPTAFYLCARLDRGNYGYTFGSGTRLTVV.

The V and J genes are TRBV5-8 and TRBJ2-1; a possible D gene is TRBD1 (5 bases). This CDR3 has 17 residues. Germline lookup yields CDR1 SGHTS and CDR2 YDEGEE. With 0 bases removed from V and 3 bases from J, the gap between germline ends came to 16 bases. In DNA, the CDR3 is TGTGCCAGCAGCTTGGGAGTAGGGGCAAGGTACTACAATGAGCAGTTCTTC. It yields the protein CASSLGVGARYYNEQFF.

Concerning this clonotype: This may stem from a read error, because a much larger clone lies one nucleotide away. The CDR3 spells CASRTRGEQFF. The CDR3 bases are TGTGCCAGCAGAACGAGGGGTGAGCAGTTCTTC. J is TRBJ2-1 and V is TRBV27; TRBD1 or TRBD2 may be the D gene (5 bases each). V was cut by 6 bases and J by 9 bases, with 9 bases left in between. The CDR3 length is 11 residues. CDR1 and CDR2 from the germline V gene are MNHEY and SMNVEV (reference sequence).

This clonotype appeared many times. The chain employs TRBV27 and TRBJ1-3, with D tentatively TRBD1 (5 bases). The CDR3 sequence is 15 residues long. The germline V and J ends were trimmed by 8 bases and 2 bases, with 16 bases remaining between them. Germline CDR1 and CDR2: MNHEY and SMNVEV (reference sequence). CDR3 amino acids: CASGTRSFPGNTIYF. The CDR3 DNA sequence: TGTGCCAGCGGGACGAGGAGCTTCCCTGGAAACACCATATATTTT.

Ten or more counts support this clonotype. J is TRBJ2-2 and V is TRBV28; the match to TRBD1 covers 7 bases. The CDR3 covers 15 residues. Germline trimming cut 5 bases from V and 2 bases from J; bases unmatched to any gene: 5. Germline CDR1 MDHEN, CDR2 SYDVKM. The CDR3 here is CASSDGTANTGELFF. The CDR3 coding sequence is TGTGCCAGCAGTGACGGGACAGCAAACACCGGGGAGCTGTTTTTT. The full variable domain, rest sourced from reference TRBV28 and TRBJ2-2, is DVKVTQSSRYLVKRTGEKVFLECVQDMDHENMFWYRQDPGLGLRLIYFSYDVKMKEKGDIPEGYSVSREKKERFSLILESASTNQTSMYLCASSDGTANTGELFFGEGSRLTVL.

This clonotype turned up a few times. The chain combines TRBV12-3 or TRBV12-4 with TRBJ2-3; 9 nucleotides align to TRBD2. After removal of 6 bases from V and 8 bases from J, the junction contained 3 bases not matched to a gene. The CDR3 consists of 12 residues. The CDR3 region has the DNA TGTGCCAGCAGGGCTAGCGGGACTACGCAGTATTTT. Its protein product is CASRASGTTQYF.

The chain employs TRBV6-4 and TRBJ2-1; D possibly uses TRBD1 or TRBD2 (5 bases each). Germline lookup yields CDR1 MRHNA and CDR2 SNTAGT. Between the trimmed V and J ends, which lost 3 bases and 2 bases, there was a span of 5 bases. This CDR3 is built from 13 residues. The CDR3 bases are TGTGCCAGCAGTGAGGGGGCCTACAATGAGCAGTTCTTC. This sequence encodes CASSEGAYNEQFF.

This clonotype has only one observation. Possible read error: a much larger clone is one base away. The CDR3 reads CASSWTVTSYEQYF. In DNA form, the CDR3 reads TGTGCCAGCAGCTGGACGGTAACCTCCTACGAGCAGTACTTC. The chain joins TRBV6-2 or TRBV6-3 to TRBJ2-7, with D hard to call. The germline gives CDR1 MNHEY, CDR2 SVGEGT. Trimming stripped 6 bases from V and 0 bases from J, with 12 bases between. The CDR3 runs 14 residues.

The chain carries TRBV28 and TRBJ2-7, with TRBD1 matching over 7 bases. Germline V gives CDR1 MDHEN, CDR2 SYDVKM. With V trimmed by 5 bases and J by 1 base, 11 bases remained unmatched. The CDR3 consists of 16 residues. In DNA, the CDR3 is TGTGCCAGCAGTAAAAATACAGGGGTGGGGTCCTACGAGCAGTACTTC. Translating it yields CASSKNTGVGSYEQYF.

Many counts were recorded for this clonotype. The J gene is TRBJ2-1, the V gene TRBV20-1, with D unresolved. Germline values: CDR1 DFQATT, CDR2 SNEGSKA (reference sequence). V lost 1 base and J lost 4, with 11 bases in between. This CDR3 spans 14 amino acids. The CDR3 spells CSARGLGYYNEQFF. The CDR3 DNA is TGCAGTGCTAGAGGGCTAGGATATTACAATGAGCAGTTCTTC.

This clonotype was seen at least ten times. For the CDR3, the DNA is TGTGCCAGCAGCTTAGTGGTATGGGGGTTGTATGAGCAGTTCTTC. The encoded protein is CASSLVVWGLYEQFF. V gene TRBV7-8 combines with J gene TRBJ2-1; D possibly matches TRBD1 or TRBD2 (5 bases each). The V gene lost 1 base and the J gene lost 8 bases, with 15 bases spanning the gap. Germline V gene sequence: CDR1 SGHVS, CDR2 FQNEAQ. The CDR3 has 15 residues.

The CDR3 nucleotides read TGCGCCAGCAGCTTGGTTGCAGGGGGCTCTGATGGCTACACCTTC. Translated: CASSLVAGGSDGYTF. The chain recombines TRBV5-1 with TRBJ1-2, with TRBD1 identical over 8 bases. V trimming: 0 bases; J trimming: 6 bases; junction bases outside the gene matches: 7. The CDR3 loop spans 15 amino acids. Germline V CDR1 and CDR2: SGHRS, YFSETQ.

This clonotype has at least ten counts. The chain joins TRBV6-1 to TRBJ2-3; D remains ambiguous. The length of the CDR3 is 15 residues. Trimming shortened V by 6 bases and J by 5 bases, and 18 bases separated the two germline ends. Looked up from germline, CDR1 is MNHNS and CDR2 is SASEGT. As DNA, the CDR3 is TGTGCCAGCAGCGGGCGCCCCTGGACGGGAGATACGCAGTATTTT. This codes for CASSGRPWTGDTQYF.

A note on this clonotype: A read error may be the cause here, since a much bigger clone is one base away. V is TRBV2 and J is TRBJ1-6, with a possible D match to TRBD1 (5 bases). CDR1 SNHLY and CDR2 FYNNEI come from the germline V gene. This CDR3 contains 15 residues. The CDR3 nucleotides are TGTGTCAGCAGTTCCCAGGGCATCAGTAATTCACCCCTCCACTTT. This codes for CVSSSQGISNSPLHF.

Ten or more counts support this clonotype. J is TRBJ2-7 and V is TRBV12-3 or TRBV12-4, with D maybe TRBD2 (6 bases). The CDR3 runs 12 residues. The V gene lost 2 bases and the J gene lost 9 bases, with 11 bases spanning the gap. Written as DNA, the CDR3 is TGTGCCAGCAGTTTAAGGGGAGGTGGGCAGTACTTC. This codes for CASSLRGGGQYF.

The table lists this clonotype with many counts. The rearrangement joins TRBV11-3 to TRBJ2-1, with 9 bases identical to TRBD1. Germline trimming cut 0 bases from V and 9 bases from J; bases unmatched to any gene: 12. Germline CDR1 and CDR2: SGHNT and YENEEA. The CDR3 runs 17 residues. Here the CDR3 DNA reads TGTGCCAGCAGCTTAGATCTGAACAGGGGGCTGTTAGGTGAGCAGTTCTTC. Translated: CASSLDLNRGLLGEQFF.

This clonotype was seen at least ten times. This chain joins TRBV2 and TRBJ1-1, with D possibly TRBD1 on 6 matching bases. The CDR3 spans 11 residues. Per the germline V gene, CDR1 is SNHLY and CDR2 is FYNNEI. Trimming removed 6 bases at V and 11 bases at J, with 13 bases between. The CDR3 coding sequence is TGTGCCAGCAGAGACAGGTTCAACGCTTTCTTT. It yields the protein CASRDRFNAFF.

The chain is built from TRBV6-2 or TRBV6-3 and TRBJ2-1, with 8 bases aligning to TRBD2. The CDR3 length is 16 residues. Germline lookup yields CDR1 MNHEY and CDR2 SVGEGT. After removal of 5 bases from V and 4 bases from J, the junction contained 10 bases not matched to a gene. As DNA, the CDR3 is TGTGCCAGCAGTAGCCGGGGGGGCGCAATATACAATGAGCAGTTCTTC. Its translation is CASSSRGGAIYNEQFF.

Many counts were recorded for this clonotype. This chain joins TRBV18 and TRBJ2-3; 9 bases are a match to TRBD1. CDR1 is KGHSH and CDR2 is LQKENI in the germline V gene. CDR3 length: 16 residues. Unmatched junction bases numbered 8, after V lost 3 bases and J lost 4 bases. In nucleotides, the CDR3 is TGTGCCAGCTCACCCAGGGGACAGGGATCCCCAGATACGCAGTATTTT. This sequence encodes CASSPRGQGSPDTQYF.

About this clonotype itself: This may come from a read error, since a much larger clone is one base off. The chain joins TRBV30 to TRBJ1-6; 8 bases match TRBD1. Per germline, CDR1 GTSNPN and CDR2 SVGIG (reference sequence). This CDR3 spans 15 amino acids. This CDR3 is CTWSVLQGGGSPLHF. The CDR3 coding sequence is TGTACCTGGAGTGTGTTACAGGGGGGAGGTTCACCCCTCCACTTT.

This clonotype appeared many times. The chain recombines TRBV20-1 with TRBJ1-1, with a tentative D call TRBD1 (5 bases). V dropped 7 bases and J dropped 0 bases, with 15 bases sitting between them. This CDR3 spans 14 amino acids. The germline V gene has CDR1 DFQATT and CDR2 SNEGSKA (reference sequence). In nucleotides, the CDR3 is TGCAGTGACAACGGGGGTTCGTTGAACACTGAAGCTTTCTTT. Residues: CSDNGGSLNTEAFF.

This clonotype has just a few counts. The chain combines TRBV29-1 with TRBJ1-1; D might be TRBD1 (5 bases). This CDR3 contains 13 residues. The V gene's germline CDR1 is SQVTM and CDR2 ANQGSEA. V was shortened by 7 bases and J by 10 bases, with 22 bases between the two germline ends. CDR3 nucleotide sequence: TGCAGCGGCATTTTTTCGGGGCCCCCGGGAGCTTTCTTT. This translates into CSGIFSGPPGAFF.

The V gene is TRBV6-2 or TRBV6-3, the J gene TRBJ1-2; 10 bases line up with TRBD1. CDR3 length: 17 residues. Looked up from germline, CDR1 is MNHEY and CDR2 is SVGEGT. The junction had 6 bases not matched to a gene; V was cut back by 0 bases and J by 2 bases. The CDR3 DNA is TGTGCCAGCAGTTACTCTGACAGGGGGCTTCTGAACTATGGCTACACCTTC. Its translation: CASSYSDRGLLNYGYTF.

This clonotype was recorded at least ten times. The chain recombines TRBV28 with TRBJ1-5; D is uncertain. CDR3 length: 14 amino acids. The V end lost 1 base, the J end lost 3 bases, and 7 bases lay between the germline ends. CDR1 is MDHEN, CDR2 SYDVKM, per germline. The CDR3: CASSLFGPNQPQHF. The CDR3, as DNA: TGTGCCAGCAGTTTATTCGGACCCAATCAGCCCCAGCATTTT.

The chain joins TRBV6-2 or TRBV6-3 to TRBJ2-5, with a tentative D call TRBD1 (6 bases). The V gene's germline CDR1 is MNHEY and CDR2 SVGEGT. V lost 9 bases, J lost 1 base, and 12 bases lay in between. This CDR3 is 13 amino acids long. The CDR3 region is CASQDSLQETQYF. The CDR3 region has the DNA TGTGCCAGTCAGGACAGCCTCCAAGAGACCCAGTACTTC.

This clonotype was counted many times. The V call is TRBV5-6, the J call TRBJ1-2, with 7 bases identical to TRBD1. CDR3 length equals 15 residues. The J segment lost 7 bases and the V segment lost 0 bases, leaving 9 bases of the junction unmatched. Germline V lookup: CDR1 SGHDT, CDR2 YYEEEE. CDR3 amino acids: CASSLVSGGESGYTF. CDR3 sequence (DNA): TGTGCCAGCAGCTTGGTGTCAGGGGGGGAGAGTGGCTACACCTTC. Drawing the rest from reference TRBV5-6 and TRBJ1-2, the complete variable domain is DAGVTQSPTHLIKTRGQQVTLRCSPKSGHDTVSWYQQALGQGPQFIFQYYEEEERQRGNFPDRFSGHQFPNYSSELNVNALLLGDSALYLCASSLVSGGESGYTFGSGTRLTVV.

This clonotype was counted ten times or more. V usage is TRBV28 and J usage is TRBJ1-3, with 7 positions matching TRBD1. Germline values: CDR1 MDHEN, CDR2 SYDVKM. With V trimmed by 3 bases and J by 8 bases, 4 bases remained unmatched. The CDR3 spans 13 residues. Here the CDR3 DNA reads TGTGCCAGCAGTTTGGGACAGAGCTACACCATATATTTT. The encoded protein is CASSLGQSYTIYF.

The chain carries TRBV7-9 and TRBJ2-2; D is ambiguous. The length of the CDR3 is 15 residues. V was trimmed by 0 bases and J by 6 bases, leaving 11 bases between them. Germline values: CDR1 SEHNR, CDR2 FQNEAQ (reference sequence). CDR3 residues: CASSLAPIGAGELFF. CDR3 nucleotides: TGTGCCAGCAGCTTAGCCCCGATTGGAGCCGGGGAGCTGTTTTTT.

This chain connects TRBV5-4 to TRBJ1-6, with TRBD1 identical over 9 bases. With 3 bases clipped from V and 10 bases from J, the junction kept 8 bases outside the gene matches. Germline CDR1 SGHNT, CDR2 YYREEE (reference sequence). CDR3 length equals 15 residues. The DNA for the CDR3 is TGTGCCAGCAGCTGGGGGACAGGGCCTGGGTCACCCCTCCACTTT. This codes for CASSWGTGPGSPLHF.

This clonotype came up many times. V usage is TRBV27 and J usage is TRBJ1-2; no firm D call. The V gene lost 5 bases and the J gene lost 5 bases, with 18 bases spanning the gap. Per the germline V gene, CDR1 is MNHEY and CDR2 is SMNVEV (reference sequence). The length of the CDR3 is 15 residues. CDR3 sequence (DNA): TGTGCCAGCAGTCGACGGCCGGCTCTGATTTATGGCTACACCTTC. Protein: CASSRRPALIYGYTF.

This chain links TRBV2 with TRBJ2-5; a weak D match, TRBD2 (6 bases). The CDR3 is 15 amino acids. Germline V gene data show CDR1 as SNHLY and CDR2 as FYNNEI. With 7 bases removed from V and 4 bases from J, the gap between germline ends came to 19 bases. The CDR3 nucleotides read TGTGCCAGCACCGGGGACCTGACTAGGCGAGAGACCCAGTACTTC. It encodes CASTGDLTRRETQYF. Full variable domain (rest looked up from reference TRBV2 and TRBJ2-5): EPEVTQTPSHQVTQMGQEVILRCVPISNHLYFYWYRQILGQKVEFLVSFYNNEISEKSEIFDDQFSVERPDGSNFTLKIRSTKLEDSAMYFCASTGDLTRRETQYFGPGTRLLVL.